The 3 T cell receptor beta chains below were found in one sample sequenced in a study. MiXCR, applied by TCRdb to the 5' RACE reads, yields one record per CDR3 protein. In the table there are roughly 40,000 distinct CDR3 sequences, about 20% of which are singletons. The material sequenced was naive CD4+ T cells sorted from a lymph node. Subset defined: naive CD4+ T cells, CD4+CD45RA+CD25-. The receptors were gathered from a female donor with breast cancer.

In this sample, this clonotype turned up many times. The chain recombines TRBV6-1 with TRBJ1-4; TRBD1 might be the D (6 bases). This CDR3 is built from 14 residues. The ends were cut back, 4 bases at V and 11 bases at J, with 17 bases in the middle. Germline-derived CDR1 and CDR2 are MNHNS and SASEGT. The CDR3 coding sequence is TGTGCCAGCAGTGTGGACGGGGGCAAGGGGAAACTGTTTTTT. It translates to CASSVDGGKGKLFF.

A note on this clonotype: The CDR3 does not end in the conserved phenylalanine or tryptophan, so this is likely a read error. This chain uses TRBV30 with TRBJ1-3; D is perhaps TRBD1 (5 bases). The CDR3 runs 16 residues. Looked up from germline, CDR1 is GTSNPN and CDR2 is SVGIG (reference sequence). V dropped 4 bases and J dropped 0 bases, with 16 bases sitting between them. CDR3 residues: CAWTLPGAISGNTIYL. The CDR3 nucleotides read TGTGCCTGGACACTTCCCGGGGCTATCTCTGGAAACACCATATATTTG.

This clonotype was seen many times. The rearrangement joins TRBV20-1 to TRBJ2-7; the D is unclear. Between the trimmed V and J ends, which lost 1 base and 6 bases, there was a span of 10 bases. CDR1 is DFQATT, CDR2 SNEGSKA, per germline (reference sequence). The CDR3 extends over 12 amino acids. The chain's CDR3 is CSARGHGPEQYF. The CDR3 DNA follows: TGCAGTGCTAGAGGCCACGGCCCCGAGCAGTACTTC.